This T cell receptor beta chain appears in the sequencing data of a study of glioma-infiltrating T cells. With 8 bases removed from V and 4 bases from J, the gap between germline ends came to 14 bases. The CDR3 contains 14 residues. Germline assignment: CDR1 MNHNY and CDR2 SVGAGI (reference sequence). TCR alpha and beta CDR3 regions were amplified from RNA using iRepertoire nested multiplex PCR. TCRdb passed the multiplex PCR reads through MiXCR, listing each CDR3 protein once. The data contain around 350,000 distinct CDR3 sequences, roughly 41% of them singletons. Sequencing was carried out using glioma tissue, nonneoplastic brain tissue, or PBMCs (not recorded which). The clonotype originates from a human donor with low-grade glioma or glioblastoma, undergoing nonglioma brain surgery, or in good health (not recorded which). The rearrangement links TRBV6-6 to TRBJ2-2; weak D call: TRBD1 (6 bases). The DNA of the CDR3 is TGTGCCAGCCCCGGACAGACGGGCACCGGGGAGCTGTTTTTT. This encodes CASPGQTGTGELFF.